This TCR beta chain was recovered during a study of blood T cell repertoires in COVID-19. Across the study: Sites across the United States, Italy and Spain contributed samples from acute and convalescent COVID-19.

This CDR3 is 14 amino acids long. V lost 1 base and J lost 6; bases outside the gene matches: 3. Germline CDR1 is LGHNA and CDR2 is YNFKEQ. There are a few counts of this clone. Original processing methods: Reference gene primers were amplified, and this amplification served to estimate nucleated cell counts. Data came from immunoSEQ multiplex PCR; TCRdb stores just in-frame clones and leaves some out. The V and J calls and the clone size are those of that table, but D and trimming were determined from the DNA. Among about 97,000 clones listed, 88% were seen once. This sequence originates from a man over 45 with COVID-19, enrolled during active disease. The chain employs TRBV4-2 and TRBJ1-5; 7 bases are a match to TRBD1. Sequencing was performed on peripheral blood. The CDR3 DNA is TGTGCCAGCAGCCAAGTTTCAGGGGGTCAGCCCCAGCATTTT. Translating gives CASSQVSGGQPQHF.